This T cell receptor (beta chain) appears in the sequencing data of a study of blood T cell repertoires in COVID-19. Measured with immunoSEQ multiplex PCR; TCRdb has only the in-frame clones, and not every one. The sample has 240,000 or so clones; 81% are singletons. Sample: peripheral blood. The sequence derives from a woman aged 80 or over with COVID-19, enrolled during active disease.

Written as DNA, the CDR3 is TGTGCCAGCAGCGGCGGGACAGCACGATACGAGCAGTACTTC. As protein: CASSGGTARYEQYF. This chain connects TRBV7-2 to TRBJ2-7, with TRBD1 as a possible D gene (7 bases). The CDR3 covers 14 residues. Germline V gives CDR1 SGHTA, CDR2 FQGNSA. The V and J ends lost 5 bases and 4 bases respectively, with 15 bases between them.